This is a list of T cell receptor beta chains from one sample in a study of type 1 regulatory T cells. Via MiXCR, TCRdb re-called the reads, giving one row per CDR3 protein. This sample has approximately 77,000 distinct CDR3 sequences, with roughly 20% found just once. No cognate antigen is known for these TCRs. Sequenced: cultured type 1 regulatory T (Tr1) cells, either the whole culture or a sorted fraction (not recorded which). All receptors derive from a human donor in good health. Each CDR3 is given with its conserved first and last residue. The D gene is left open where the match is weak. Clone size is not always given. Where it is, it says once, few, many or a class for expanded clones.

d_call j_call clone_size v_call cdr3_aa cdr3_nt
NA TRBJ1-6 many TRBV27 CASSLGGYNSPLHF TGTGCCAGCAGTCTTGGGGGTTATAATTCACCCCTCCACTTT
TRBD1 TRBJ2-5 NA TRBV29-1 CSVDKGQGGETQYF TGCAGCGTTGACAAGGGACAGGGCGGAGAGACCCAGTACTTC
NA TRBJ2-1 few TRBV7-2 CASSLARGDYNEQFF TGTGCCAGCAGCTTAGCGAGGGGGGACTACAATGAGCAGTTCTTC
TRBD1 TRBJ2-4 NA TRBV24-1 CATSEHGQGKNIQYF TGTGCCACCAGTGAACACGGACAGGGGAAAAACATTCAGTACTTC
NA TRBJ2-2 NA TRBV24-1 CATSRDGTGELFF TGTGCCACCAGCCGTGACGGGACCGGGGAGCTGTTTTTT
NA TRBJ2-2 many TRBV12-3/TRBV12-4 CASSFLSNTGELFF TGTGCCAGCAGTTTTCTTTCCAACACCGGGGAGCTGTTTTTT
TRBD1 TRBJ1-4 NA TRBV4-3 CASSPRDRTNEKLFF TGCGCCAGCAGCCCTAGGGACAGAACTAATGAAAAACTGTTTTTT
NA TRBJ1-4 NA TRBV7-9 CASSFTTNEKLFF TGTGCCAGCAGTTTTACAACTAATGAAAAACTGTTTTTT
NA TRBJ2-1 NA TRBV6-2/TRBV6-3 CASSSQGQSSYNEQFF TGTGCCAGCAGCTCCCAGGGTCAATCTTCCTACAATGAGCAGTTCTTC
TRBD2 TRBJ2-3 few TRBV5-1 CASSLPSGGTDTQYF TGCGCCAGCAGCTTGCCCAGCGGGGGCACAGATACGCAGTATTTT
TRBD1 TRBJ2-2 few TRBV18 CASSGTGATGELFF TGTGCCAGCTCGGGGACAGGTGCTACCGGGGAGCTGTTTTTT
TRBD2 TRBJ2-1 many TRBV12-3/TRBV12-4 CASSYPRLANEQFF TGTGCCAGCAGTTACCCCAGACTAGCGAACGAGCAGTTCTTC
NA TRBJ2-2 NA TRBV2 CAGSATAGNTGELFF TGTGCCGGCAGCGCCACTGCCGGAAACACCGGGGAGCTGTTTTTT